This TCR beta chain was observed in a study of circulating tumor DNA in untreated peripheral T-cell lymphoma. Notes on the study in general: Baseline tissues yielded approximately 82% and baseline serum 65% to 70% tumor-specific clonotype detection.

TCRdb keeps only in-frame clones here, not all; method: immunoSEQ multiplex PCR. The repertoire has roughly 8,600 clones, 65% to 85% of them found once; the top ten carry approximately 2%. This clone was observed a single time. Its specificity is not known. The germline V gene has CDR1 LNHDA and CDR2 SQIVND (reference sequence). V shed 5 bases, J shed 4 bases, and the junction held 9 bases outside the gene matches. The CDR3 is 15 amino acids. Before treatment, baseline tumor tissue was collected for sequencing. Sequencing was carried out using tumor tissue. This TCR was recovered from a human donor with peripheral T-cell lymphoma. The genes are TRBV19 and TRBJ1-2; 8 nucleotides line up with TRBD1. CDR3 bases: TGTGCCAGTAGTCCCCTGGGACAGGTGGGCTATGGCTACACCTTC. This sequence encodes CASSPLGQVGYGYTF.